The T cell receptor beta chain under discussion was sequenced for a study of T cells after yellow fever vaccination. UMIs were added to TCR cDNA along with a universal primer site when it was made by 5'RACE template switching. TCRdb analysed the 5' RACE reads with MiXCR anew, one entry per CDR3 protein. The table lists some 600,000 distinct CDR3 sequences, over 9% of them singletons. Study observations and caveats: Weaker, the secondary response had a peak occurring faster, on day 5 versus 15. Subsequent booster samples again held most clones from primary vaccination (nearly 98% CD4, about 86% CD8).

Regarding this clonotype: Its cognate antigen is unknown.

The V gene lost 4 bases and the J gene lost 0 bases, with 8 bases spanning the gap. CDR3 size: 15 residues. CDR1 is KGHDR and CDR2 is SFDVKD in the germline V gene. The genes are TRBV24-1 and TRBJ2-2; D is unresolved. The clonotype was recovered from a man aged 30 to 45 who received the YFV17D yellow fever vaccine. The starting material was PBMCs, obtained on the day of the yellow fever booster vaccination. The CDR3 protein is CATSEGSTNTGELFF. The CDR3 bases are TGTGCCACCAGTGAAGGATCCACGAACACCGGGGAGCTGTTTTTT.